The present TCR beta chain was sequenced within a study of blood T cell repertoires in COVID-19. Study overall: Samples came from the United States, Italy and Spain, spanning acute and convalescent COVID-19. Sources were T cells, B-cell-depleted T cells, or PBMCs; the material itself was cDNA or gDNA.

Per the germline V gene, CDR1 is PRHDT and CDR2 is FYEKMQ (reference sequence). The V end was cut by 0 bases, the J end by 6 bases, with 11 bases between. The CDR3 consists of 15 residues. Authors' methods: Reference gene primer amplification in the assay estimated nucleated cell counts. TCRdb keeps only in-frame clones here, not all; method: immunoSEQ multiplex PCR. D and trimming come from the DNA, and the V and J calls and clone size come from that table. Of about 220,000 clones listed, approximately 84% were seen once; the top ten hold around 3%. This receptor was identified in a man aged 45-65 years who had recovered from COVID-19. The sequenced material came from peripheral blood. The chain uses TRBV13 and TRBJ2-2; D is perhaps TRBD1 (6 bases). The CDR3: CASSLGRGIAGELFF. The CDR3 bases are TGTGCCAGCAGCTTAGGCAGGGGTATCGCCGGGGAGCTGTTTTTT.